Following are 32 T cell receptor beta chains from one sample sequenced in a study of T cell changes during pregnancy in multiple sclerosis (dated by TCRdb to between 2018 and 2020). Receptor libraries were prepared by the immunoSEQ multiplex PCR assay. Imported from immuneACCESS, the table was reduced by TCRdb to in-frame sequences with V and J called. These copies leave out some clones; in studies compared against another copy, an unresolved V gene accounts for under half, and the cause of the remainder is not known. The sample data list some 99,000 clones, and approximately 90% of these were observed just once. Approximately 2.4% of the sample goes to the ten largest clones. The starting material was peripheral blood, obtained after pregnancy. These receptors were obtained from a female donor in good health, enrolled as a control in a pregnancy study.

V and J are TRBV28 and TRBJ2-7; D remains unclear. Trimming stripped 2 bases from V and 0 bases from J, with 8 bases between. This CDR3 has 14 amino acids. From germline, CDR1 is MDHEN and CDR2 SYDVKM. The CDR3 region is CASSLGGRSYEQYF. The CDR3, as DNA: TGTGCCAGCAGTTTAGGCGGCCGCTCCTACGAGCAGTACTTC.

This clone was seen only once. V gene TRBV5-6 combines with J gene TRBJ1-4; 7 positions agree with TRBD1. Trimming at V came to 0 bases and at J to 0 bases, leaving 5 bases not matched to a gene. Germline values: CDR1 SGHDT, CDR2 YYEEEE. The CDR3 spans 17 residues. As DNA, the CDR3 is TGTGCCAGCAGCTTGGTGGAAGGACAGGCAACTAATGAAAAACTGTTTTTT. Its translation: CASSLVEGQATNEKLFF. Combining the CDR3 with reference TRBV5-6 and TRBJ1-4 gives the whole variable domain DAGVTQSPTHLIKTRGQQVTLRCSPKSGHDTVSWYQQALGQGPQFIFQYYEEEERQRGNFPDRFSGHQFPNYSSELNVNALLLGDSALYLCASSLVEGQATNEKLFFGSGTQLSVL.

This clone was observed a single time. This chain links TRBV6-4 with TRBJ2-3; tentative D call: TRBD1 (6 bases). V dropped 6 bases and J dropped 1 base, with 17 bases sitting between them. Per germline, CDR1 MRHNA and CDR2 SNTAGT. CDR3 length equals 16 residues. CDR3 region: CASSEDGAGGTDTQYF. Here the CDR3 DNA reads TGTGCCAGCAGCGAGGACGGAGCAGGGGGCACAGATACGCAGTATTTT.

CDR3 bases: TGTGCCAGCAGCCCTCAGACAGGGAGAGAGACCCAGTACTTC. As protein: CASSPQTGRETQYF. This rearrangement joins TRBV7-9 to TRBJ2-5; 7 nucleotides match TRBD1. V lost 5 bases to trimming and J lost 4 bases; unmatched junction nucleotides: 7. CDR3 length equals 14 residues. Germline V gene data show CDR1 as SEHNR and CDR2 as FQNEAQ (reference sequence). Supplemented by reference TRBV7-9 and TRBJ2-5, the full variable domain reads DTGVSQNPRHKITKRGQNVTFRCDPISEHNRLYWYRQTLGQGPEFLTYFQNEAQLEKSRLLSDRFSAERPKGSFSTLEIQRTEQGDSAMYLCASSPQTGRETQYFGPGTRLLVL.

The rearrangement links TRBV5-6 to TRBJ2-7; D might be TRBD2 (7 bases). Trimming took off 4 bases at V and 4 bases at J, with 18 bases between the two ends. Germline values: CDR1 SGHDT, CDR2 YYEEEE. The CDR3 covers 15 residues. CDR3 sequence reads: CASSPRGAGRYEQYF. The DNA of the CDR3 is TGTGCCAGCAGCCCCCGGGGGGCGGGACGGTACGAGCAGTACTTC.

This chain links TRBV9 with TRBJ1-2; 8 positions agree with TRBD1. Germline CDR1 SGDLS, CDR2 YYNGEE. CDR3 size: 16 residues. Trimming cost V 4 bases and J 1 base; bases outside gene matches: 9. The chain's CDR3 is CASSLLDREVNYGYTF. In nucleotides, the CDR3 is TGTGCCAGCAGCTTGCTGGACAGGGAGGTTAACTATGGCTACACCTTC.

CDR3 bases: TGTGCCAGCAGCTTGTTGATCGGGGGGCGTATTGACTATGGCTACACCTTC. Amino acid sequence: CASSLLIGGRIDYGYTF. The J gene is TRBJ1-2, the V gene TRBV5-5; D possibly corresponds to TRBD1 (6 bases). Per germline, CDR1 SGHKS and CDR2 YYEKEE (reference sequence). V was shortened by 1 base and J by 3 bases, with 19 bases between the two germline ends. CDR3 length: 17 residues.

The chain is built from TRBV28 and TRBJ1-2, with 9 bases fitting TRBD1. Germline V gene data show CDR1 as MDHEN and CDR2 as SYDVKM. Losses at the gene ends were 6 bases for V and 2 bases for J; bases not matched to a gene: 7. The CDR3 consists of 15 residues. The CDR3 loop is CASRGHRGPNYGYTF. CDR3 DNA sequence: TGTGCCAGCAGGGGACACAGGGGGCCCAACTATGGCTACACCTTC.

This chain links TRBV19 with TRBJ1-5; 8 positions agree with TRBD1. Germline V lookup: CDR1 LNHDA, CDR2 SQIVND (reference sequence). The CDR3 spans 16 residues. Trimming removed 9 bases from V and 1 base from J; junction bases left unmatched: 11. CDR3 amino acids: CASRIQGGWSNQPQHF. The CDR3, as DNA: TGTGCCAGCAGAATACAGGGGGGATGGAGCAATCAGCCCCAGCATTTT. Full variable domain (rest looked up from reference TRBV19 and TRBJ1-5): DGGITQSPKYLFRKEGQNVTLSCEQNLNHDAMYWYRQDPGQGLRLIYYSQIVNDFQKGDIAEGYSVSREKKESFPLTVTSAQKNPTAFYLCASRIQGGWSNQPQHFGDGTRLSIL.

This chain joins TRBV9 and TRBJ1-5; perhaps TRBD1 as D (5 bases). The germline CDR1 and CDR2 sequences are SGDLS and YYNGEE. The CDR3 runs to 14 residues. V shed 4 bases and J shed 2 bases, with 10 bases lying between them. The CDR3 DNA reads TGTGCCAGCAGCATTACGGGGGGCAATCAGCCCCAGCATTTT. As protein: CASSITGGNQPQHF.

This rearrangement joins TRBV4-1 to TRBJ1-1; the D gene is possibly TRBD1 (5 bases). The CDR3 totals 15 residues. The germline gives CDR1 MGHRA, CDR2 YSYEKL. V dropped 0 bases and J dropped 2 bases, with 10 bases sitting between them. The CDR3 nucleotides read TGCGCCAGCAGCCAAGATATAACAGGAAACACTGAAGCTTTCTTT. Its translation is CASSQDITGNTEAFF.

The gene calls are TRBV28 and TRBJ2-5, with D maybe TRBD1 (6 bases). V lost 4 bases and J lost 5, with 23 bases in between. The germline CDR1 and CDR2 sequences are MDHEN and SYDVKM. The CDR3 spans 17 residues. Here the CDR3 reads CASSSGTRPSQRETQYF. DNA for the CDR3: TGTGCCAGCAGTTCCGGGACACGGCCCTCCCAGCGGGAGACCCAGTACTTC.

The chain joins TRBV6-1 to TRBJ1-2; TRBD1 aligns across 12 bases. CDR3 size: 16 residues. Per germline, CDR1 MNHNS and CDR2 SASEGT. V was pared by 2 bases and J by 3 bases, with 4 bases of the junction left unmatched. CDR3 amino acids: CASSEPGTGGYYGYTF. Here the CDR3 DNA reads TGTGCCAGCAGTGAACCCGGGACAGGGGGCTACTATGGCTACACCTTC.

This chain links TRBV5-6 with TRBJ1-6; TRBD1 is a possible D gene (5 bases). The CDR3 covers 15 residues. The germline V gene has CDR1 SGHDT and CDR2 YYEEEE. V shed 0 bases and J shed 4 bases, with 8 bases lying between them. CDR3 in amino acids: CASSLETAYNSPLHF. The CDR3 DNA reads TGTGCCAGCAGCTTGGAGACAGCGTATAATTCACCCCTCCACTTT.

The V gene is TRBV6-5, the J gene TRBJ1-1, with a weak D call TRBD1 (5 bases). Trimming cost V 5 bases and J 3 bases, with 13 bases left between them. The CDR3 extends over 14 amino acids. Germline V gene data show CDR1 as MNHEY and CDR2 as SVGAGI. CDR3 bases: TGTGCCAGCAGTGCGCAGGGTTGGGACACTGAAGCTTTCTTT. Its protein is CASSAQGWDTEAFF.

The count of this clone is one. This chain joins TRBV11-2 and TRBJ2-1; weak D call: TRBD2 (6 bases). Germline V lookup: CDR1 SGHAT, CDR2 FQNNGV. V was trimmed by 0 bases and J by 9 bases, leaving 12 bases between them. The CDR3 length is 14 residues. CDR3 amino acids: CASSLDPGVSEQFF. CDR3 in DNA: TGTGCCAGCAGCTTAGATCCGGGAGTCAGTGAGCAGTTCTTC.

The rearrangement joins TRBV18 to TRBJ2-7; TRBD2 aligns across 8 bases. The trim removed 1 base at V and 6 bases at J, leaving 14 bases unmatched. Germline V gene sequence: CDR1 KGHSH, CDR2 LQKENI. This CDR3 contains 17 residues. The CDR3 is CASSPLSSAGGTVEQYF. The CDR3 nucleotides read TGTGCCAGCTCACCACTGTCGTCGGCGGGGGGTACGGTCGAGCAGTACTTC.

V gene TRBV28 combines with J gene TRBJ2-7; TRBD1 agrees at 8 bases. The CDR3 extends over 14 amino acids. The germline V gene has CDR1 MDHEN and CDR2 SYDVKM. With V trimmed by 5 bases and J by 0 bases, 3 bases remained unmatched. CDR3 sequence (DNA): TGTGCCAGCAGTGGACAGGGTAACTCCTACGAGCAGTACTTC. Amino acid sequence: CASSGQGNSYEQYF. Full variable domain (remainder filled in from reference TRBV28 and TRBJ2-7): DVKVTQSSRYLVKRTGEKVFLECVQDMDHENMFWYRQDPGLGLRLIYFSYDVKMKEKGDIPEGYSVSREKKERFSLILESASTNQTSMYLCASSGQGNSYEQYFGPGTRLTVT.

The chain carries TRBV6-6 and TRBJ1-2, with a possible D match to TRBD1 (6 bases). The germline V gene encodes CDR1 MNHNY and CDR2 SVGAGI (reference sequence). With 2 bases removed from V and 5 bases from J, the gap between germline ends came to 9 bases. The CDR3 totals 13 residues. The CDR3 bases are TGTGCCAGCAGTTACCTAGGGGGATATGGCTACACCTTC. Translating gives CASSYLGGYGYTF.

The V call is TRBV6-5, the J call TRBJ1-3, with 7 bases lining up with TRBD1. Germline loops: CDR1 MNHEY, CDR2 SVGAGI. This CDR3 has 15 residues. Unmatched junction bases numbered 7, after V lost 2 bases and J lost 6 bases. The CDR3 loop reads CASSYRGQEENTIYF. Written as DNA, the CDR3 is TGTGCCAGCAGTTACCGAGGACAGGAGGAAAACACCATATATTTT.

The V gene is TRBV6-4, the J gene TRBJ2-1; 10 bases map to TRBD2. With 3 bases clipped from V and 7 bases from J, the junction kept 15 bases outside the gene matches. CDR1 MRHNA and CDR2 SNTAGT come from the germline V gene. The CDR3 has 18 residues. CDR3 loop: CASSEMATGTSALNEQFF. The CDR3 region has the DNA TGTGCCAGCAGTGAAATGGCGACCGGGACTAGCGCCTTAAATGAGCAGTTCTTC.

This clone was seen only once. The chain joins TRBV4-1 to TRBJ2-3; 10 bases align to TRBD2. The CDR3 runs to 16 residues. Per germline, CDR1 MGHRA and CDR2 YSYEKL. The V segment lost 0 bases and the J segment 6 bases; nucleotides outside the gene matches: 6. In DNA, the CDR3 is TGCGCCAGCAGCCAAGAATTTCTAGCGGGGGCGGATACGCAGTATTTT. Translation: CASSQEFLAGADTQYF.

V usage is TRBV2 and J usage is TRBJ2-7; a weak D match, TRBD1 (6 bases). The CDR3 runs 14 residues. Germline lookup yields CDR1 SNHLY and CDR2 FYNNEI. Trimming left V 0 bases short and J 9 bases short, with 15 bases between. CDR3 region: CASSEALGGAGQYF. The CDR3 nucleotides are TGTGCCAGCAGTGAAGCGCTTGGGGGCGCCGGGCAGTACTTC.

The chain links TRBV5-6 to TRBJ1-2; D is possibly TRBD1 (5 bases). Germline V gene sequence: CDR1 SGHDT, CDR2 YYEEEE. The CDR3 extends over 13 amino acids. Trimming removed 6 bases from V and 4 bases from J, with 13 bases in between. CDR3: CASNQGRGYGYTF. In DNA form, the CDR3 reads TGTGCCAGCAACCAGGGAAGGGGCTATGGCTACACCTTC.

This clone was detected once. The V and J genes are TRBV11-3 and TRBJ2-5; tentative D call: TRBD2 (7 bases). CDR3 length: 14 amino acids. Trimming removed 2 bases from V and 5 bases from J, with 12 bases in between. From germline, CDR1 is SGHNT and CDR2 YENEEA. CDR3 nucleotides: TGTGCCAGCAGCTTAAGGGGGGAGGGGGAGACCCAGTACTTC. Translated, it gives CASSLRGEGETQYF.

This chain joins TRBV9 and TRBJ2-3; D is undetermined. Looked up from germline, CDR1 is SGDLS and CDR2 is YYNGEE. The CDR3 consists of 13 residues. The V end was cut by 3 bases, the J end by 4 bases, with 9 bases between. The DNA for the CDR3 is TGTGCCAGCAGCGCCCGGAGCGCAGATACGCAGTATTTT. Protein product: CASSARSADTQYF.

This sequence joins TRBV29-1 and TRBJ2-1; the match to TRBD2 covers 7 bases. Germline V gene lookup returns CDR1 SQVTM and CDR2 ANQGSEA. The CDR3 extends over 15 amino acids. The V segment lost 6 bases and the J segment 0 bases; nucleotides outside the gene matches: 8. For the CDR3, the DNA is TGCAGCGTACCCACGCGGGGGAGCTCCTACAATGAGCAGTTCTTC. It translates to CSVPTRGSSYNEQFF.

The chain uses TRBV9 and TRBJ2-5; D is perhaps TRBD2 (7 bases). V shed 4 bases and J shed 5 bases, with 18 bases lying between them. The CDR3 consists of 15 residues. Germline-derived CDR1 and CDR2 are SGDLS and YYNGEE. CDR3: CASSPMGGGLETQYF. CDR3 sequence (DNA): TGTGCCAGCAGCCCGATGGGGGGGGGCCTGGAGACCCAGTACTTC. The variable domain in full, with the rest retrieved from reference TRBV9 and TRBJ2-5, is DSGVTQTPKHLITATGQRVTLRCSPRSGDLSVYWYQQSLDQGLQFLIQYYNGEERAKGNILERFSAQQFPDLHSELNLSSLELGDSALYFCASSPMGGGLETQYFGPGTRLLVL.

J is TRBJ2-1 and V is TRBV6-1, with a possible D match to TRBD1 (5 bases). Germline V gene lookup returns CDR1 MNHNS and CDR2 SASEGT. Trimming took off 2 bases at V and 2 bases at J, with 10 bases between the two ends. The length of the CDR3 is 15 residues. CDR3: CASSERAGTYNEQFF. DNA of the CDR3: TGTGCCAGCAGTGAAAGGGCAGGGACCTACAATGAGCAGTTCTTC.

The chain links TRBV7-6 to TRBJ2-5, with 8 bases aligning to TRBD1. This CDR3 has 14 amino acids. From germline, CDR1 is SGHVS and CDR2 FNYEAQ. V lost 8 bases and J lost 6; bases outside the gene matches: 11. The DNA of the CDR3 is TGTGCCAGCGGGGAGACAGGGGTTTCAAAGACCCAGTACTTC. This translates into CASGETGVSKTQYF.

This CDR3 is CASSEYPDSSDTQYF. The CDR3 bases are TGTGCCAGCAGTGAATACCCCGACAGTTCAGATACGCAGTATTTT. The V and J genes are TRBV6-1 and TRBJ2-3; D is perhaps TRBD1 (5 bases). Deletions cut 2 bases from V and 4 bases from J, with 13 bases between. Germline loops: CDR1 MNHNS, CDR2 SASEGT. This CDR3 contains 15 residues.

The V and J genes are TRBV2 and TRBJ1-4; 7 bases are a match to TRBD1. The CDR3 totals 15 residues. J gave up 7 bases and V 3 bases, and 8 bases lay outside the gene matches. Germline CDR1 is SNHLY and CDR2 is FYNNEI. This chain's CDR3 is CASSEDRGRSEKLFF. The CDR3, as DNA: TGTGCCAGCAGTGAGGATAGGGGGCGAAGTGAAAAACTGTTTTTT.